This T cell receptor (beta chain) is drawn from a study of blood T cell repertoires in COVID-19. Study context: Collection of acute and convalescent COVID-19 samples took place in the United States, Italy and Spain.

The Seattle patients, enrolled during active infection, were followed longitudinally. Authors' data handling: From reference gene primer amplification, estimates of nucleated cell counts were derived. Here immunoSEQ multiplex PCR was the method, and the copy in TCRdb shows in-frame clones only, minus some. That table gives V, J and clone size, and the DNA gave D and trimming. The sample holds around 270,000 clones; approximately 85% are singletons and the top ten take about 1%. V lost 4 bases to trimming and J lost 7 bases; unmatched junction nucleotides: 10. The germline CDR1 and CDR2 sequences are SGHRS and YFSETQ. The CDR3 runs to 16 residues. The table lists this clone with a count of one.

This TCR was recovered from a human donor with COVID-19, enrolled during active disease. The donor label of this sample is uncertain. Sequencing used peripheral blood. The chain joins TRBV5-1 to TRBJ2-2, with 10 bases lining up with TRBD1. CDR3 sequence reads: CASSPTTGGYHGELFF. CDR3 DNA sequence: TGCGCCAGCAGCCCCACGACAGGGGGCTATCACGGGGAGCTGTTTTTT.